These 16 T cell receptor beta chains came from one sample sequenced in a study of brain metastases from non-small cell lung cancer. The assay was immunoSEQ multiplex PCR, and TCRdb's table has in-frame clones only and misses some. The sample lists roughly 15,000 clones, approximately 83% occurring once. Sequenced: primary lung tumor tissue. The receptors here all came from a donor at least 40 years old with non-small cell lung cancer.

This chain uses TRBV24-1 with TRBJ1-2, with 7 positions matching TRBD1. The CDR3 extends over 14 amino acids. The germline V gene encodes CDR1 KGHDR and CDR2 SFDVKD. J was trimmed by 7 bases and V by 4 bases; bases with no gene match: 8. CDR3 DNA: TGTGCCACCAGTGACTATACAGGGGTAGGTGGCTACACCTTC. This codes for CATSDYTGVGGYTF.

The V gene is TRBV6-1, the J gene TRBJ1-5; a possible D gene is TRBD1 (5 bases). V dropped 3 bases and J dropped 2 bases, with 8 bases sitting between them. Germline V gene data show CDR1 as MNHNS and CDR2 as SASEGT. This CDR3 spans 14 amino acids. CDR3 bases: TGTGCCAGCAGTGACGGACATGGCAATCAGCCCCAGCATTTT. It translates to CASSDGHGNQPQHF.

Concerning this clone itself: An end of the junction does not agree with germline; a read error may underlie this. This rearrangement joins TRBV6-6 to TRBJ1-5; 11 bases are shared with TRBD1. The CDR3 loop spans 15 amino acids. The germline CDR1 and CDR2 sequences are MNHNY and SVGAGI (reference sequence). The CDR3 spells CTSSGQGAGNQPQHF. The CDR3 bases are TGTACCAGCAGTGGACAGGGGGCGGGCAATCAGCCCCAGCATTTT.

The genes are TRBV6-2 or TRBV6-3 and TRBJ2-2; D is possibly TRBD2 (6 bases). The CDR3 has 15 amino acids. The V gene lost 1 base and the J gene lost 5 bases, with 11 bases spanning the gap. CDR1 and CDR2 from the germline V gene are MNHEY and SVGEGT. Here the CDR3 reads CASSYFGGWTGELFF. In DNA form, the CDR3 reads TGTGCCAGCAGTTACTTTGGGGGGTGGACCGGGGAGCTGTTTTTT.

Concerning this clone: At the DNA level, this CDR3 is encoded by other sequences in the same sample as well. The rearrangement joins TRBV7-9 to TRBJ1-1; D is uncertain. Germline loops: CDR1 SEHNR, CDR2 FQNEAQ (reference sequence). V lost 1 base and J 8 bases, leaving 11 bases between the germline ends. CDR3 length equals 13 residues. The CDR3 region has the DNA TGTGCCAGCAGCTTAGTGGTGAGCGGAGAAGCTTTCTTT. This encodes CASSLVVSGEAFF. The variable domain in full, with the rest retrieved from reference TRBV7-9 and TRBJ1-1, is DTGVSQNPRHKITKRGQNVTFRCDPISEHNRLYWYRQTLGQGPEFLTYFQNEAQLEKSRLLSDRFSAERPKGSFSTLEIQRTEQGDSAMYLCASSLVVSGEAFFGQGTRLTVV.

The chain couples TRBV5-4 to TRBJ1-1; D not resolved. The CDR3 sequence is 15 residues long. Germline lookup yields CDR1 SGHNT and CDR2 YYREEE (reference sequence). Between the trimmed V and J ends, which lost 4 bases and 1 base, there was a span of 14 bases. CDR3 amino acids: CASSPSGRSNTEAFF. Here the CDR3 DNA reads TGTGCCAGCAGCCCGAGCGGCAGGTCGAACACTGAAGCTTTCTTT.

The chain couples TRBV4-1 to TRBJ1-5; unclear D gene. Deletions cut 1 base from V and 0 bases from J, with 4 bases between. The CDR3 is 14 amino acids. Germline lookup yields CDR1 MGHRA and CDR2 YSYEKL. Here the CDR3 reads CASSQGLSNQPQHF. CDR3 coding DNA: TGCGCCAGCAGCCAAGGACTTAGCAATCAGCCCCAGCATTTT.

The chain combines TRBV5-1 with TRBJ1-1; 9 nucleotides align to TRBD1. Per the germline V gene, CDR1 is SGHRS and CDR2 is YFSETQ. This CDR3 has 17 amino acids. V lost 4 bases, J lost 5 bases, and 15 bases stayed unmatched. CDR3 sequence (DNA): TGCGCCAGCAGCCCCGGACAGGGGAGAGTGCCCCAGACTGAAGCTTTCTTT. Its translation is CASSPGQGRVPQTEAFF.

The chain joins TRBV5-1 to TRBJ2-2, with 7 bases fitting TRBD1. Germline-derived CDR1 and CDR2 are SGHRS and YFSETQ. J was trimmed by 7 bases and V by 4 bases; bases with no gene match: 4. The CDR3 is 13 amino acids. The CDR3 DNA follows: TGCGCCAGCAGCCGCAGGGACAGCGGGGAGCTGTTTTTT. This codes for CASSRRDSGELFF.

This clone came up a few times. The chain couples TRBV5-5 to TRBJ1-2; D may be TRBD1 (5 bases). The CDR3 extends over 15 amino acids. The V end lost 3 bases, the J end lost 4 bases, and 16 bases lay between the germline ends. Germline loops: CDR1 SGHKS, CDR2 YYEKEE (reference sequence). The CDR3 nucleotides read TGTGCCAGCAGCTCTGGTCTCCTGGGGCTCTATGGCTACACCTTC. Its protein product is CASSSGLLGLYGYTF.

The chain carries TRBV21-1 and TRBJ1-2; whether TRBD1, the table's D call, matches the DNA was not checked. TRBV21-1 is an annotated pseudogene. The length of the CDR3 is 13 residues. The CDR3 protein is CASSESGLSGYTF. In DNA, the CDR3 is TGTGCCAGCAGCGAGTCAGGGTTGAGTGGCTACACCTTC.

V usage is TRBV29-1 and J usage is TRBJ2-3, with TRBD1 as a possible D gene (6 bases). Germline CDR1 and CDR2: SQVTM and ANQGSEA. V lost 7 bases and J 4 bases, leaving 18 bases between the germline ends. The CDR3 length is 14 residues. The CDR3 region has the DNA TGCAGCGCCCGGGTCAGGGGACAATCAGATACGCAGTATTTT. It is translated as CSARVRGQSDTQYF.

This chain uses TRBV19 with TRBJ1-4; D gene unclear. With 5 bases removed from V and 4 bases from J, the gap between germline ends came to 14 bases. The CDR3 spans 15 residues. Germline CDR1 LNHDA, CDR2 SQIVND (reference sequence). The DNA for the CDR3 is TGTGCCAGTAGTTCCCCGAAGAGTAATAATGAAAAACTGTTTTTT. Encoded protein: CASSSPKSNNEKLFF.

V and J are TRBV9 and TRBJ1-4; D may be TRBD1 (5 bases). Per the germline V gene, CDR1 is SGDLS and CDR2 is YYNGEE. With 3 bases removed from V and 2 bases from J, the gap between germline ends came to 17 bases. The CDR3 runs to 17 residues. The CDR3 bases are TGTGCCAGCAGCGCCTTAGTGGGGGGGTCCACTAATGAAAAACTGTTTTTT. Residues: CASSALVGGSTNEKLFF.

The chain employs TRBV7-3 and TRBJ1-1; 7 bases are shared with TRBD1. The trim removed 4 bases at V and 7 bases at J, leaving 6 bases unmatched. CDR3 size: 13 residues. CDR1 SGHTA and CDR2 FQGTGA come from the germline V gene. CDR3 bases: TGTGCCAGCAGCTCTTCGGGACAGTTTGAAGCTTTCTTT. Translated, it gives CASSSSGQFEAFF.

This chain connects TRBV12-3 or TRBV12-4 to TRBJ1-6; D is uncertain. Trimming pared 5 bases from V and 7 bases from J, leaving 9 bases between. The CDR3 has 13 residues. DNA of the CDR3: TGTGCCAGCAGTCCGCAGAGCAATTCACCCCTCCACTTT. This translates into CASSPQSNSPLHF.